This T cell receptor beta chain was found in a study of cytomegalovirus exposure and HLA in healthy donors. Broader study findings: Analysis performed later found 16,951 TCR beta sequences associated with HLA alleles at 0.05 false discovery rate.

Healthy bone marrow donors formed the donor group. Looked up from germline, CDR1 is LNHDA and CDR2 is SQIVND (reference sequence). The trim removed 4 bases at V and 2 bases at J, leaving 4 bases unmatched. There are 14 residues in the CDR3. The PCR used 60 Vbeta and 13 Jbeta primers. The data were produced by immunoSEQ multiplex PCR, yet TCRdb's version contains in-frame clones alone and is incomplete. The sample lists over 100,000 clones, approximately 8.9% seen once, with 6.5% to 9% in the top ten. This clone has just one count. The antigen is undetermined. The sequence derives from a woman between 35 and 50 years old in good health and CMV-seropositive. The V and J genes are TRBV19 and TRBJ1-2; 7 bases agree with TRBD1. Sequenced: PBMCs. CDR3 DNA: TGTGCCAGTAGTACCCCGGGACAGAACTATGGCTACACCTTC. It codes for CASSTPGQNYGYTF.